Detailed here is one T cell receptor beta chain. Its binding antigen is unknown. Nothing much larger sits one base from this clone, and base qualities are not available. This sample is part of a study of blood T cell repertoires in COVID-19 (dated by TCRdb to the early 2020s). Regarding the complete study: Samples covering the acute and convalescent phases of COVID-19 were provided by collaborators in the United States, Italy and Spain. The material from the prospective study consisted of cDNA or gDNA derived from T cells, B-cell-depleted T cells, or PBMCs. The dataset comprised deeply sampled blood TCRbeta repertoires from subjects exposed to, actively infected with, or recovered from COVID-19. The repertoires were released in a freely available public database intended as a resource for research on the immune response to SARS-CoV-2. Samples came from the ongoing ImmuneRACE study (first 160 participants) plus 1,254 subjects from 6 global collaborators. Nearly every sample came with metadata listing a de-identified subject ID, COVID-19 status, age in years and sex. Where available, HLA class I and class II types were taken from metadata supplied by the sample provider and were not determined by assay-based typing. Study-wide findings and limitations: Clinical and demographic metadata were provided uncurated, with the amount varying by source and participant.

Collaborating institutions collected whole blood in K2EDTA tubes following their own protocols. Collaborator samples were shipped for TCRbeta analysis as frozen whole blood, isolated PBMCs, or DNA extracted from either sample type. The CDR3 goes from the cysteine to the phenylalanine over 15 residues. CDR3 DNA is the only sequence kept; it has 45 bases, read in frame from the first base. CDR1 and CDR2 (SNHLY, FYNNEI) derive from the germline V gene. The V and J ends are trimmed by 6 bases and 4 bases, leaving 18 bases between them. TCRbeta CDR3 regions were amplified from genomic DNA by means of the immunoSEQ Assay, a bias-controlled multiplex PCR. Regarding the original processing steps: Nucleated cell counts per sample were estimated from amplification of reference gene primers within the assay. To quantify the absolute abundance of each unique TCRbeta CDR3 rearrangement, sequence reads were collapsed and filtered. For each sample, productive Simpson clonality was calculated as the square root of Simpson's diversity index over productive rearrangements. In TCRdb, the immuneACCESS table is reduced to in-frame sequences with V and J assigned. These tables do not hold every clone; where another copy was compared, an unresolved V gene accounts for under half, and the others remain unexplained. That table furnishes V, J and clone size, whereas the DNA furnished D and trimming. For this sample the table gives about 200,000 clones, of which approximately 82% were detected only once. In total, the top ten clones hold 7% to 10% of the sample.

This clonotype was obtained from a woman in her forties or fifties with acute or convalescent COVID-19. The source material was peripheral blood. Recombination linked TRBV2 to TRBJ1-1, with TRBD1 perhaps the D gene, on 5 matching bases. The CDR3 protein sequence reads: CASRRGGEAATEAFF. Read as DNA, the sequence is TGTGCCAGCAGGAGGGGAGGGGAAGCGGCCACTGAAGCTTTCTTT.